What follows are 16 T cell receptor beta chains derived from one specimen sequenced in a study of blood T cell repertoires in COVID-19. TCRdb's table, derived via immunoSEQ multiplex PCR, lists solely in-frame clones and lacks some. The sample contains around 84,000 clones, about four fifths of which appear only once. The source material was peripheral blood. Source of these receptors: a man at least 80 years old with active or convalescent COVID-19.

J is TRBJ1-2 and V is TRBV15; D uncertain. CDR1 LNHNV and CDR2 YYDKDF come from the germline V gene (reference sequence). The V and J ends lost 11 bases and 4 bases respectively, with 17 bases between them. The CDR3 runs 13 residues. CDR3 bases: TGTGCCGCCTCAGCGGGCACCCGCTATGGCTACACCTTC. It is translated as CAASAGTRYGYTF.

This chain joins TRBV19 and TRBJ2-2; TRBD2 is a possible D gene (7 bases). V shed 2 bases and J shed 1 base, with 17 bases lying between them. The CDR3 length is 18 residues. Germline-derived CDR1 and CDR2 are LNHDA and SQIVND (reference sequence). DNA for the CDR3: TGTGCCAGTAGTATAAGGGGTCGCGGGGGCCAGAACACCGGGGAGCTGTTTTTT. Protein product: CASSIRGRGGQNTGELFF.

This chain links TRBV10-2 with TRBJ1-5; D might be TRBD1 (5 bases). The CDR3 length is 15 residues. V was trimmed by 0 bases and J by 9 bases, leaving 15 bases between them. Per the germline V gene, CDR1 is WSHSY and CDR2 is SAAADI. This CDR3 is CASSESAAGQGPQHF. Written as DNA, the CDR3 is TGCGCCAGCAGTGAGTCGGCGGCAGGCCAGGGGCCCCAGCATTTT.

DNA for the CDR3: TGTGCCAGCAGTTTTGGACAGTACCAAGAGACCCAGTACTTC. It is translated as CASSFGQYQETQYF. The gene calls are TRBV2 and TRBJ2-5; D possibly corresponds to TRBD1 (6 bases). Germline assignment: CDR1 SNHLY and CDR2 FYNNEI. Trimming removed 5 bases from V and 0 bases from J, with 10 bases in between. The CDR3 runs to 14 residues.

In its sample, this clone was seen once. This chain links TRBV4-1 with TRBJ2-3; the match to TRBD2 covers 15 bases. This CDR3 spans 20 amino acids. Germline V gene lookup returns CDR1 MGHRA and CDR2 YSYEKL. V shed 6 bases and J 0 bases; nucleotides not matched to a gene: 13. The CDR3, as DNA: TGCGCCAGCAGTATCCTGGGACTAGCGGGAGGAAAAACTAGCACAGATACGCAGTATTTT. Amino acids: CASSILGLAGGKTSTDTQYF.

This chain links TRBV11-2 with TRBJ1-5, with 7 bases matching TRBD1. The CDR3 contains 14 residues. The germline V gene encodes CDR1 SGHAT and CDR2 FQNNGV. Trimming cost V 5 bases and J 3 bases; bases outside gene matches: 4. This CDR3 is CASSIQGDNQPQHF. CDR3 in DNA: TGTGCCAGCAGCATTCAGGGGGACAATCAGCCCCAGCATTTT.

This clone was counted between two and nine times. The chain employs TRBV11-2 and TRBJ2-7; 9 nucleotides match TRBD1. Germline V gene sequence: CDR1 SGHAT, CDR2 FQNNGV. The CDR3 spans 16 residues. V dropped 3 bases and J dropped 8; count of bases not matched to a gene: 14. CDR3 protein: CASSFLAGQGGEKQYF. The CDR3, as DNA: TGTGCCAGCAGCTTCTTGGCGGGACAGGGAGGGGAGAAGCAGTACTTC.

The chain joins TRBV10-3 to TRBJ2-7; 11 nucleotides align to TRBD2. V shed 11 bases and J 5 bases; nucleotides not matched to a gene: 8. The CDR3 has 13 residues. Germline CDR1 ENHRY, CDR2 SYGVKD. CDR3 loop: CAVRLAGLNEQYF. The CDR3 region has the DNA TGTGCCGTCCGACTAGCGGGATTAAACGAGCAGTACTTC.

The CDR3 coding sequence is TGTGCCAGCAAATTACAACAGGGAGGGATTAACTATGGCTACACCTTC. Amino acids: CASKLQQGGINYGYTF. The rearrangement uses TRBV28 and TRBJ1-2, with D tentatively TRBD1 (6 bases). Trimming removed 7 bases at V and 1 base at J, with 19 bases between. From germline, CDR1 is MDHEN and CDR2 SYDVKM. CDR3 size: 16 residues.

The chain combines TRBV7-3 with TRBJ1-2; 9 bases agree with TRBD1. The J segment lost 8 bases and the V segment lost 5 bases, leaving 9 bases of the junction unmatched. This CDR3 has 14 residues. Germline lookup yields CDR1 SGHTA and CDR2 FQGTGA. The CDR3 DNA sequence: TGTGCCAGCAGCAACGGGACAGGGAAAACGGGCTACACCTTC. Translated, it gives CASSNGTGKTGYTF.

V is TRBV3-1 (or the pseudogene TRBV3-2) and J is TRBJ1-6; the match to TRBD1 covers 7 bases. The V and J ends lost 1 base and 10 bases, in that order; junction bases with no gene match: 7. The CDR3 contains 15 residues. Germline CDR1 LGHDT, CDR2 YNNKEL (reference sequence). CDR3 region: CASSQGYQGESPLHF. The CDR3 DNA sequence: TGTGCCAGCAGCCAAGGGTATCAGGGGGAGTCACCCCTCCACTTT.

The chain carries TRBV5-4 and TRBJ2-1, with TRBD2 identical over 10 bases. CDR3 length: 18 amino acids. Germline V CDR1 and CDR2: SGHNT, YYREEE (reference sequence). V shed 4 bases, J shed 7 bases, and the junction held 17 bases outside the gene matches. DNA of the CDR3: TGTGCCAGCAGCCCTCTAGCCCTCGGGACTAGCGTTAAGAATGAGCAGTTCTTC. Translating it yields CASSPLALGTSVKNEQFF.

The J gene is TRBJ1-6, the V gene TRBV5-1; TRBD1 matches at 7 bases. CDR3 size: 15 residues. The trim removed 4 bases at V and 5 bases at J, leaving 6 bases unmatched. The germline V gene has CDR1 SGHRS and CDR2 YFSETQ. For the CDR3, the DNA is TGCGCCAGCAGCGCCCGACAGGGCCATAATTCACCCCTCCACTTT. Translated: CASSARQGHNSPLHF.

The chain carries TRBV3-1 (or the pseudogene TRBV3-2) and TRBJ2-3; TRBD2 aligns across 8 bases. J was trimmed by 4 bases and V by 0 bases; bases with no gene match: 0. The length of the CDR3 is 14 residues. Germline V gene lookup returns CDR1 LGHDT and CDR2 YNNKEL (reference sequence). CDR3 region: CASSQEAGADTQYF. In nucleotides, the CDR3 is TGTGCCAGCAGCCAAGAAGCGGGGGCAGATACGCAGTATTTT.

This chain connects TRBV3-1 (or the pseudogene TRBV3-2) to TRBJ2-1, with 9 bases fitting TRBD1. Germline lookup yields CDR1 LGHDT and CDR2 YNNKEL (reference sequence). J gave up 10 bases and V 0 bases, and 7 bases lay outside the gene matches. The CDR3 has 15 residues. CDR3 sequence reads: CASSQDQQGAREQFF. The CDR3 region has the DNA TGTGCCAGCAGCCAAGATCAACAGGGGGCTAGAGAGCAGTTCTTC.

The gene calls are TRBV7-8 and TRBJ1-2; 9 positions agree with TRBD1. Trimming cost V 2 bases and J 7 bases; bases outside gene matches: 5. The CDR3 covers 14 residues. CDR1 SGHVS and CDR2 FQNEAQ come from the germline V gene. The chain's CDR3 is CASSLQWTGVGYTF. CDR3 DNA: TGTGCCAGCAGCTTACAGTGGACAGGGGTTGGCTACACCTTC.